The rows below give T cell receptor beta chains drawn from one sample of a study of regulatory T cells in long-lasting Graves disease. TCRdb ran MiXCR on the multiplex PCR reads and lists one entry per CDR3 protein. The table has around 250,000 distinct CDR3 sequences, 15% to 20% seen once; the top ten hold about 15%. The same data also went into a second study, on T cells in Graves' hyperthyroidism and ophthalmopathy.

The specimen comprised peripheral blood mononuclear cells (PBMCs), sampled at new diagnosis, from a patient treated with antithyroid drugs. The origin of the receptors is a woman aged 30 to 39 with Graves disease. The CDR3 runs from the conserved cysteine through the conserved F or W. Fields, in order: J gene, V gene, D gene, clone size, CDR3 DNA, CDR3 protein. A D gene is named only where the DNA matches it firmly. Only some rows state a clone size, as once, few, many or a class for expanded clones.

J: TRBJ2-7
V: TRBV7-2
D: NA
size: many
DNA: TGTGCCAGCAGCTTAGTCCACAGGGAAAGCTACGAGCAGTACTTC
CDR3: CASSLVHRESYEQYF

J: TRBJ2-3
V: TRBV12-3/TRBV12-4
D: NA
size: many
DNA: TGTGCCAGCAGTTTAGCTGGGTTAGGGCCAGATACGCAGTATTTT
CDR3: CASSLAGLGPDTQYF

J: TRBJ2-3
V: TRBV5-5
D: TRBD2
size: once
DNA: TGTGCCAGCATCCTAAGCGGGGGCACAGATACGCAGTATTTT
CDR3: CASILSGGTDTQYF

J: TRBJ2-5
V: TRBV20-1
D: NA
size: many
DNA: TGCAGTGCTACACGGGGTTCGGGAGACGACCTTTCCCAAGAGACCCAGTACTTC
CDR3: CSATRGSGDDLSQETQYF

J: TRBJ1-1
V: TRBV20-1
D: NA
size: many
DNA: TGCAGTGCTAGGAGGCCAAATCGGACTGAAGCTTTCTTT
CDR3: CSARRPNRTEAFF

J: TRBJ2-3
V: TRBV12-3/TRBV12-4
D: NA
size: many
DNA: TGTGCCAGCAGCCCGGGGGTGCGAGATACGCAGTATTTT
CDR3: CASSPGVRDTQYF

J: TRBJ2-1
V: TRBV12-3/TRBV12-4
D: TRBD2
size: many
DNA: TGTGCCAGCACCCTAGCGGGGGGTATTCGAGATGAGCAGTTCTTC
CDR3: CASTLAGGIRDEQFF

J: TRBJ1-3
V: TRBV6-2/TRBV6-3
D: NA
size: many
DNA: TGTGCCAGCAGTCCTACAGGGTCCTCTGGAAACACCATATATTTT
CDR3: CASSPTGSSGNTIYF

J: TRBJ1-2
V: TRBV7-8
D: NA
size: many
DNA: TGTGCCAGCAGCTCTAGGGCCGGAGAGCCTAACTATGGCTACACCTTC
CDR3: CASSSRAGEPNYGYTF

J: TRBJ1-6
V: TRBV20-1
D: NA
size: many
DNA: TGCAGTGCTAGACGACTCAGCTCCTATAATTCACCCCTCCACTTT
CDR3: CSARRLSSYNSPLHF

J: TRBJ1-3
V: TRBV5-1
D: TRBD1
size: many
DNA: TGCGCCAGCAGCTTCCGACAGGGGGATGGAAACACCATATATTTT
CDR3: CASSFRQGDGNTIYF

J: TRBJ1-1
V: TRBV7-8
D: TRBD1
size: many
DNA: TGTGCCAGCAGCTTAAGGGTTGGGCCGACAGGGGGCAAGGGGACTGAAGCTTTCTTT
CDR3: CASSLRVGPTGGKGTEAFF

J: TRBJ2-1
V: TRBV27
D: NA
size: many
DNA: TGTGCCAGCAAGAGAGGGACTGAGCAGTTCTTC
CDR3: CASKRGTEQFF

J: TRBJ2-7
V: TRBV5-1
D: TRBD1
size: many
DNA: TGCGCCAGCACCGGACAGGGGCTCGAGCAGTACTTC
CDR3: CASTGQGLEQYF

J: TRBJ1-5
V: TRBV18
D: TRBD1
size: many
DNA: TGTGCCAGCTCATCTCAGGGGGCGAGAAACAATCAGCCCCAGCATTTT
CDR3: CASSSQGARNNQPQHF

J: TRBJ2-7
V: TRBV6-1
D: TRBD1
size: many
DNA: TGTGCCAGCAGCCGGGACAGGGGGACCTACGAGCAGTACTTC
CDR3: CASSRDRGTYEQYF

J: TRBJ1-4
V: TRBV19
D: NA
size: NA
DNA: TGTGCCAGTAGTACACAGGGAATGGGTGAAAAACTGTTTTTT
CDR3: CASSTQGMGEKLFF

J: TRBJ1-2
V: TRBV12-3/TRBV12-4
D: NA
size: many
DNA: TGTGCCAGCAGTTTGGGCAGGACCAATGGCTACACCTTC
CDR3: CASSLGRTNGYTF

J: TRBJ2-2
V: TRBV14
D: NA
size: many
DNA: TGTGCCAGCAGCCAGGGGGTTTACGGGGAGCTGTTTTTT
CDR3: CASSQGVYGELFF

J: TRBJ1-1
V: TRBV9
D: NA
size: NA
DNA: TGTGCCAGATTCCCAAGAAGGCAGCCTGAAGCTTTCTTT
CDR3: CARFPRRQPEAFF

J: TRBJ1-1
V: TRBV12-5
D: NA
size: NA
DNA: TGTGCTAGTGAGAGAAAGGTGGGGAACACTGAAGCTTTCTTT
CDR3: CASERKVGNTEAFF

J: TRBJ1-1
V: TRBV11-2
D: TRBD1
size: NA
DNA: TGTGCCAGCAGCTTAAACCGGGACAGGGGGCGGAACACTGAAGCTTTCTTT
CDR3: CASSLNRDRGRNTEAFF

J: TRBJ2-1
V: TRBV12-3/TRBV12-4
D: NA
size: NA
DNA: TGCGCCAGCAGTGAGGGGGGGCTTTGGGATGAGCAGTTCTTC
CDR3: CASSEGGLWDEQFF

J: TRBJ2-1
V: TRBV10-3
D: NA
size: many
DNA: TGTGCCATCAGTAGGCAGAACAATGAGCAGTTCTTC
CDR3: CAISRQNNEQFF

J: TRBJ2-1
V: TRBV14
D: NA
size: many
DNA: TGTGCCAGCAGCCGCTTTTTCAGGGAGCAGTTCTTC
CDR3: CASSRFFREQFF

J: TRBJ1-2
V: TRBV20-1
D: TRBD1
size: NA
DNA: TGCAGTGCTAGAGAGGTTGGGACAGGGTTCTATGGCTACACCTTC
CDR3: CSAREVGTGFYGYTF

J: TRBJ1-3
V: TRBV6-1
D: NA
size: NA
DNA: TGTGCCAGCGGGGCCTACTCTGGAAACACCATATATTTT
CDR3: CASGAYSGNTIYF

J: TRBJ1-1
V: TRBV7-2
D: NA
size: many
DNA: TGTGCCAGCAGCTTATCGGGTAGGGGTGCGGCGAACACTGAAGCTTTCTTT
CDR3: CASSLSGRGAANTEAFF

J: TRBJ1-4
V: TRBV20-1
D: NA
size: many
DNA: TGCAGTGCTAGAGGGACAGCTAATGAAAAACTGTTTTTT
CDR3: CSARGTANEKLFF

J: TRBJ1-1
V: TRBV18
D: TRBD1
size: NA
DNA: TGTGCCAGCAGCCCCCGGACAGGGCGGGAAGCTTTCTTT
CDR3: CASSPRTGREAFF

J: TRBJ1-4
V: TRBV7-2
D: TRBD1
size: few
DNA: TGTGCCAGCAGCTTCGAGGACAGGGCAGAAAAACTGTTTTTT
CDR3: CASSFEDRAEKLFF

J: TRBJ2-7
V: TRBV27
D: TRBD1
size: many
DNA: TGTGCCAGCAGTTTAGGGCCCCCGGGACAGGGGTCCTACGAGCAGTACTTC
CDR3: CASSLGPPGQGSYEQYF

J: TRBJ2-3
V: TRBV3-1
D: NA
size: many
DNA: TGTGCCAGCCAAGGACAGCTCATGGATACGCAGTATTTT
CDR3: CASQGQLMDTQYF

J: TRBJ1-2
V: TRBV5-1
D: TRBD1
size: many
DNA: TGCGCCAGCAGTAACCGGGACAGGGTCCCTAACTATGGCTACACCTTC
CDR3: CASSNRDRVPNYGYTF

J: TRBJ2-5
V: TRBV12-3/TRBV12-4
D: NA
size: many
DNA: TGTGCCAGCAGTCACCCCCAGGGCGGGGAGACCCAGTACTTC
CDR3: CASSHPQGGETQYF

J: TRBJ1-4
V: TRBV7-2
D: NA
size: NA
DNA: TGTGCCAGCAGCTTAGTTGTGGGGGGCTTGGAAAAACTGTTTTTT
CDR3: CASSLVVGGLEKLFF

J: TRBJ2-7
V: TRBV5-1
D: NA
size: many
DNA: TGCGCCAGCAGCTTGAGGTCAGGCTCCTACGAGCAGTACTTC
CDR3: CASSLRSGSYEQYF

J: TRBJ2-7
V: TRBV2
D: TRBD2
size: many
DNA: TGTGCCAGCAGTACGACTCGCGCGGGAGGGTCCTACGAGCAGTACTTC
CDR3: CASSTTRAGGSYEQYF

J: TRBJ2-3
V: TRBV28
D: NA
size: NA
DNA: TGTGCCTGGAGTGTTCGGGGCACAGATACGCAGTATTTT
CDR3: CAWSVRGTDTQYF

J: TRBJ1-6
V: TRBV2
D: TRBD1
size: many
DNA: TGTGCCAGCAGTAGGGACAGGGGATCGACACCCCTCCACTTT
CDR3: CASSRDRGSTPLHF

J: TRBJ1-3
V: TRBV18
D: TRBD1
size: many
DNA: TGTGCCAGCTCCAGAGACAGGGGGCCCGGAAACACCATATATTTT
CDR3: CASSRDRGPGNTIYF

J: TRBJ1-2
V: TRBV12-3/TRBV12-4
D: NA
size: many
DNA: TGTGCCAGCAGCCTCGGGGGGGCGACCTCTTATGGCTACACCTTC
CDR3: CASSLGGATSYGYTF

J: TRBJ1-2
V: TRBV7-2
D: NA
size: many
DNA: TGTGCCAGCAGCTTATCGGGGGGCCCCGGCACCTTC
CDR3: CASSLSGGPGTF

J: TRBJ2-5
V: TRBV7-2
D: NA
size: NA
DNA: TGTGCCAGCAGCTTCGGGGAGGGGGCCGAGACCCAGTACTTC
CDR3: CASSFGEGAETQYF

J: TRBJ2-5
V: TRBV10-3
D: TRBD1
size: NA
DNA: TGTGCCATCAGTGGGGGCCGGGACAGGGAGGAGACCCAGTACTTC
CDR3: CAISGGRDREETQYF

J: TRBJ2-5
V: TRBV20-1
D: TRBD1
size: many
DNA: TGCAGTGCTTCGGGACAGAATCAAGAGACCCAGTACTTC
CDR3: CSASGQNQETQYF

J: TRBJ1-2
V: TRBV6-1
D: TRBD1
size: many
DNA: TGTGCCAGCGGCCGGGACAGGAACTATGGCTACACCTTC
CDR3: CASGRDRNYGYTF

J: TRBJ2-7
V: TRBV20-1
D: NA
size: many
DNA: TGCAGTGCTAGTGGTTGGTCCTACGAGCAGTACTTC
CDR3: CSASGWSYEQYF

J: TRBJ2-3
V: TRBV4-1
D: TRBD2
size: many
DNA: TGCGCCAGCAGCCAAGAAAAGCTAGCGGGGGGCACAGATACGCAGTATTTT
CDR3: CASSQEKLAGGTDTQYF

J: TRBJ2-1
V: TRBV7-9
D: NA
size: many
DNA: TGTGCCAGCAGCCCCTTTGCAGACAATGAGCAGTTCTTC
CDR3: CASSPFADNEQFF

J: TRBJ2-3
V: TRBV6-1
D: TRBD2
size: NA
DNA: TGTGCCATCAGTGAGTCGGGGACTAGCGGGGGGCCGCTCGGGTCAGATACGCAGTATTTT
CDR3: CAISESGTSGGPLGSDTQYF

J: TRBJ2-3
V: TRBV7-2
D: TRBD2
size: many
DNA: TGTGCCAGCAGCTCGGGACTAGCGGGGGGGACAGATACGCAGTATTTT
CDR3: CASSSGLAGGTDTQYF

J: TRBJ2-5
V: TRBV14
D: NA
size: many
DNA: TGTGCCAGCAGCCCAGACGACCGGGAGACCCAGTACTTC
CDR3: CASSPDDRETQYF

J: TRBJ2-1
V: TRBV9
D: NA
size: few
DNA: TGTGCCAGCAGCGTAGATAGCGACCACAATGAGCAGTTCTTC
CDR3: CASSVDSDHNEQFF

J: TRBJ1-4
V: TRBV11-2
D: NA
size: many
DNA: TGTGCCAGCAGCTTAGGGATAGGCGAAAAACTGTTTTTT
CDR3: CASSLGIGEKLFF

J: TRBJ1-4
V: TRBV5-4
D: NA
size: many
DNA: TGTGCCAGCAGCTTGGACGTCGACGCCTCAGTCAATGAAAAACTGTTTTTT
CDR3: CASSLDVDASVNEKLFF

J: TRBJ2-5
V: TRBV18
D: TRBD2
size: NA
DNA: TGTGCCAGCTCACTACCTGGGACTAGCGATGAGACCCAGTACTTC
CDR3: CASSLPGTSDETQYF

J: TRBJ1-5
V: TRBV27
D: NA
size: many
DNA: TGTGCCAGCAGTTTATCTCGGACGGGACACGGAGCCCAGCATTTT
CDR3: CASSLSRTGHGAQHF